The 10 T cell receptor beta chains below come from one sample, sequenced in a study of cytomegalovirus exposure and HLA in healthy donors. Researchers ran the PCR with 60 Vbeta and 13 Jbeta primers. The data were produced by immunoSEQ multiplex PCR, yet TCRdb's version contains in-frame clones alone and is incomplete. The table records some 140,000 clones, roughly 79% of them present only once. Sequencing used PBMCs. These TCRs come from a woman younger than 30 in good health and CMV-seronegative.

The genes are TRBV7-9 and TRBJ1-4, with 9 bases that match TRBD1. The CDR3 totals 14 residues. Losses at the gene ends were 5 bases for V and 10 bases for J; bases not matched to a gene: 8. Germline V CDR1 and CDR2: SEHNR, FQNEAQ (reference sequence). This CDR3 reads CASSLGTGFGKLFF. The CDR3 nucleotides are TGTGCCAGCAGCCTGGGGACAGGGTTTGGAAAACTGTTTTTT.

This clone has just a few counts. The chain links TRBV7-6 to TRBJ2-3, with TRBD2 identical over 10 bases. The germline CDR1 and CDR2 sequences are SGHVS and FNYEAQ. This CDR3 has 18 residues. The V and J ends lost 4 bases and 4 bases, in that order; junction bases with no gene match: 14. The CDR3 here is CASSSGLRAGGPADTQYF. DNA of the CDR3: TGTGCCAGCAGCTCCGGACTTAGAGCGGGAGGGCCTGCAGATACGCAGTATTTT.

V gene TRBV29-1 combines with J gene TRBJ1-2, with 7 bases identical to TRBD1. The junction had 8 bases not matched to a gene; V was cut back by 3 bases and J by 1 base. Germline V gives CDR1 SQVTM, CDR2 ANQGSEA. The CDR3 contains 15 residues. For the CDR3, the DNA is TGCAGCGTTGATCTAAAGGGGGCGGGTAACTATGGCTACACCTTC. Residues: CSVDLKGAGNYGYTF.

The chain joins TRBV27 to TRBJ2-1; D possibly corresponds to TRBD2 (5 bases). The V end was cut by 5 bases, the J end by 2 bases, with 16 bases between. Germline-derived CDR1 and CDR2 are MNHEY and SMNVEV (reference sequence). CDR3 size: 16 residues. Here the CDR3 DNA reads TGTGCCAGCAGTCTACTAGGATTCGGCGCCTACAATGAGCAGTTCTTC. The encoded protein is CASSLLGFGAYNEQFF.

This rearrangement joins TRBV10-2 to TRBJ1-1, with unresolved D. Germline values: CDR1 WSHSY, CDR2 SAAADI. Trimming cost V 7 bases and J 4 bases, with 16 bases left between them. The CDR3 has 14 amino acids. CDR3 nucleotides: TGCGCCAGCAAGACCGCTGAAGGAGGCACTGAAGCTTTCTTT. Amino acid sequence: CASKTAEGGTEAFF.

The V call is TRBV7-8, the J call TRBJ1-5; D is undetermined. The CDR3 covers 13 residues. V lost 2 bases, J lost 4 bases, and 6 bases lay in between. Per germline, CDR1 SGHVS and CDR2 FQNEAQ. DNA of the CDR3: TGTGCCAGCAGCTTAACCCAGAATCAGCCCCAGCATTTT. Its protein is CASSLTQNQPQHF.

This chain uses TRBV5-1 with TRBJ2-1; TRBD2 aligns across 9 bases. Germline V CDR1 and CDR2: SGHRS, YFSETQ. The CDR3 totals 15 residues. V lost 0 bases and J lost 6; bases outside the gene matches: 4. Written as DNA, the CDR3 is TGCGCCAGCAGCTTGGTACTAGCGGGCGTCAATGAGCAGTTCTTC. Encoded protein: CASSLVLAGVNEQFF.

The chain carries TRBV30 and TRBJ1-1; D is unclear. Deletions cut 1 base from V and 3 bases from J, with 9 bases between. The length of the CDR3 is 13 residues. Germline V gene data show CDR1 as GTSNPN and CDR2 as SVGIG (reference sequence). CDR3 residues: CAWSGREDTEAFF. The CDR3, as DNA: TGTGCCTGGAGTGGGCGTGAGGACACTGAAGCTTTCTTT.

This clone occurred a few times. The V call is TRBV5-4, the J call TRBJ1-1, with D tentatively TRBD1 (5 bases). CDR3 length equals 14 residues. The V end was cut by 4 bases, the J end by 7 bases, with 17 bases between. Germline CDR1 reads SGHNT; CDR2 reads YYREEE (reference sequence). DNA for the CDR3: TGTGCCAGCAGCCTTTCGTTTGGGGCGGATGAAGCTTTCTTT. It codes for CASSLSFGADEAFF.

The CDR3 here is CASSERATELGYNEQFF. The CDR3 nucleotides read TGTGCCAGCAGTGAGAGGGCTACCGAATTGGGGTACAATGAGCAGTTCTTC. The chain is built from TRBV2 and TRBJ2-1; D may be TRBD2 (5 bases). V was cut by 3 bases and J by 4 bases, with 19 bases left in between. CDR1 SNHLY and CDR2 FYNNEI come from the germline V gene. The CDR3 totals 17 residues. Full variable domain (outside the CDR3, taken from reference TRBV2 and TRBJ2-1): EPEVTQTPSHQVTQMGQEVILRCVPISNHLYFYWYRQILGQKVEFLVSFYNNEISEKSEIFDDQFSVERPDGSNFTLKIRSTKLEDSAMYFCASSERATELGYNEQFFGPGTRLTVL.